This T cell receptor (beta chain) was documented in a study of cytomegalovirus exposure and HLA in healthy donors. Findings and limits, study-wide: Later on, analysis showed that most CMV-associated TCR beta chains appeared to be HLA-restricted. A later analysis appeared to link common viral pathogens to several of the most significant clusters. There were fewer than 200 TCR beta chains listed as cytomegalovirus-associated.

The PCR employed 60 Vbeta primers together with 13 Jbeta primers. As handled by the study authors: It was a later analysis that counted tens of millions of unique TCR beta chains, of which around 11 million were shared. Profiled with immunoSEQ multiplex PCR; TCRdb holds only in-frame clones, not every one. V, J and clone size reflect that table, while D and trimming were determined from the DNA. The top ten clones hold approximately 3.6% of a sample with about 190,000 clones, more than 75% of them seen once. Germline V gene sequence: CDR1 LGHNA, CDR2 YSLEER. Trimming left V 0 bases short and J 5 bases short, with 8 bases between. The CDR3 covers 14 residues. With regard to this clone: Its antigen is not known.

Sequenced input: PBMCs. V is TRBV4-3 and J is TRBJ1-3; D ambiguous. The sequence was obtained from a man aged 40-55 years in good health and CMV-seropositive. The CDR3 nucleotides read TGCGCCAGCAGCCAAGAGAGGGTCCGAAACACCATATATTTT. Protein product: CASSQERVRNTIYF.